One and the same sample provided the 5 T cell receptor beta chains below, sequenced in a study of blood T cell repertoires in COVID-19. The assay was immunoSEQ multiplex PCR, and TCRdb's table has in-frame clones only and misses some. This table has 250,000 to 350,000 clones, more than 70% appearing once. The specimen sequenced was peripheral blood. All receptors derive from a man aged 18 to 29 who had recovered from COVID-19.

V usage is TRBV12-3 or TRBV12-4 and J usage is TRBJ1-2, with TRBD1 as a possible D gene (6 bases). The V end lost 3 bases, the J end lost 7 bases, and 12 bases lay between the germline ends. The CDR3 spans 13 residues. CDR3 residues: CASSFGGWVGYTF. In DNA, the CDR3 is TGTGCCAGCAGTTTTGGGGGCTGGGTTGGCTACACCTTC.

The rearrangement links TRBV18 to TRBJ1-1; 9 nucleotides agree with TRBD1. Trimming at V came to 2 bases and at J to 7 bases, leaving 8 bases not matched to a gene. The CDR3 has 15 amino acids. Germline lookup yields CDR1 KGHSH and CDR2 LQKENI. The CDR3 spells CASSPTTGGLSEAFF. CDR3 sequence (DNA): TGTGCCAGCTCACCAACAACAGGGGGCCTCAGTGAAGCTTTCTTT.

This clone was detected a few times. The V and J genes are TRBV19 and TRBJ1-3; no clear D gene. CDR3 length: 14 amino acids. Trimming left V 3 bases short and J 3 bases short, with 9 bases between. CDR1 LNHDA and CDR2 SQIVND come from the germline V gene (reference sequence). This chain's CDR3 is CASSMVGDGNTIYF. CDR3 bases: TGTGCCAGTAGTATGGTCGGGGATGGAAACACCATATATTTT. The variable domain in full, completed from reference TRBV19 and TRBJ1-3, reads DGGITQSPKYLFRKEGQNVTLSCEQNLNHDAMYWYRQDPGQGLRLIYYSQIVNDFQKGDIAEGYSVSREKKESFPLTVTSAQKNPTAFYLCASSMVGDGNTIYFGEGSWLTVV.

The chain combines TRBV12-2 with TRBJ2-3; the table's D call TRBD2 went unverified against the DNA. TRBV12-2 is termed a pseudogene. The CDR3 extends over 18 amino acids. DNA of the CDR3: TGTGCAAGTCGCCCCCCCCTAGCGGGAGGGGCCCGCGCAGATACGCAGTATTTT. Encoded protein: CASRPPLAGGARADTQYF.

The chain has TRBV9 and TRBJ2-1; TRBD2 matches at 10 bases. The CDR3 extends over 16 amino acids. Germline V gene sequence: CDR1 SGDLS, CDR2 YYNGEE. V was pared by 4 bases and J by 6 bases, with 10 bases of the junction left unmatched. The chain's CDR3 is CASSPGGSGGRNEQFF. The DNA for the CDR3 is TGTGCCAGCAGCCCTGGGGGTAGCGGGGGGCGCAATGAGCAGTTCTTC.